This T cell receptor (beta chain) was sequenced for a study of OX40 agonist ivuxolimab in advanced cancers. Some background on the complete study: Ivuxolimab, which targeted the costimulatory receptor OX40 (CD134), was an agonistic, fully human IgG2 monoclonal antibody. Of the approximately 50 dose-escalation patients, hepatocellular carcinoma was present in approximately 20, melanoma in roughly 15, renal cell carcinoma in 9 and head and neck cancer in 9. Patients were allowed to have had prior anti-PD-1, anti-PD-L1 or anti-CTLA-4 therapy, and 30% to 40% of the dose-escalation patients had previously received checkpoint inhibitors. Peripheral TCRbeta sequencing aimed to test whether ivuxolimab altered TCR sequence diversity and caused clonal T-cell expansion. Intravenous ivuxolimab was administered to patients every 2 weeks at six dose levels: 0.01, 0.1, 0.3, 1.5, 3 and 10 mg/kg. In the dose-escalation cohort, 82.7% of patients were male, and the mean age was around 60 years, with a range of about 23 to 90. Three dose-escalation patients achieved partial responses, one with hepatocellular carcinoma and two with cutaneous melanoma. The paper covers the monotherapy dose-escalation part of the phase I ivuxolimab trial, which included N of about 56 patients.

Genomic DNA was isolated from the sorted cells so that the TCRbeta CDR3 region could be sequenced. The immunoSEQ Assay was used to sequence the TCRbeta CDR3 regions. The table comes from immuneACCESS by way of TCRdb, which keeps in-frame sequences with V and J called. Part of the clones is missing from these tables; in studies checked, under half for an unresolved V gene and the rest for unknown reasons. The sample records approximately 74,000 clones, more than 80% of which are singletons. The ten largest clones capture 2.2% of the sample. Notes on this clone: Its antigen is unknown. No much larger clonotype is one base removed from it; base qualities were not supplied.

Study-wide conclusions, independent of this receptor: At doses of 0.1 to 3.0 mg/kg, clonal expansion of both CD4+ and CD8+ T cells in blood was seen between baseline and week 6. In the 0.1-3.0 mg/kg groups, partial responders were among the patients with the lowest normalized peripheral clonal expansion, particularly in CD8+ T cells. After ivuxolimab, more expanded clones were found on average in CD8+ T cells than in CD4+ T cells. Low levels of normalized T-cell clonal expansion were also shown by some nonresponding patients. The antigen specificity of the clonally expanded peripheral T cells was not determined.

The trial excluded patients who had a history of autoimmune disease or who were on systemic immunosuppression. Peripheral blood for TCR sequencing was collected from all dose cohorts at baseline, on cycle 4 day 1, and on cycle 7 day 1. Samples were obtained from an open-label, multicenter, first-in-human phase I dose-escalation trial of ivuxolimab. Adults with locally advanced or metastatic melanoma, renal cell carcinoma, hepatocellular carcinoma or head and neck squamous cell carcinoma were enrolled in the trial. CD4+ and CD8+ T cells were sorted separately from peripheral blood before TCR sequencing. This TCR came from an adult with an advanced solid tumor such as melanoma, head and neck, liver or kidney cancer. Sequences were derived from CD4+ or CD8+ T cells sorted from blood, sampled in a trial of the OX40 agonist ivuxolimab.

This receptor has the CDR3 CASSVALGGTEAFF. Read as DNA, the sequence is TGTGCCAGCAGCGTAGCGTTGGGGGGAACTGAAGCTTTCTTT. The V and J segments used are TRBV9 and TRBJ1-1; TRBD1 is perhaps the D gene, given 5 matching bases. Including the terminal cysteine and phenylalanine, the CDR3 comprises 14 residues. Only the CDR3 region is kept as DNA, spanning 42 bases read in frame from base 1. V is clipped by 0 bases and J by 5 bases, and the sequence between their germline boundaries is 11 bases long. Per the germline V gene, SGDLS is the CDR1 and YYNGEE is the CDR2. Reference TRBV9 and TRBJ1-1 proteins supply the regions before and after the CDR3; the full variable domain is: DSGVTQTPKHLITATGQRVTLRCSPRSGDLSVYWYQQSLDQGLQFLIQYYNGEERAKGNILERFSAQQFPDLHSELNLSSLELGDSALYFCASSVALGGTEAFFGQGTRLTVV.